The rows below give T cell receptor beta chains drawn from one sample of a study of T-cell reconstitution after alpha-beta-depleted transplantation in children. TCRdb used MiXCR to reprocess the PCR reads, holding one entry per CDR3 protein. Of over 150,000 distinct CDR3 sequences listed, roughly 14% are singletons. Here the sequenced sample was PBMCs from the stem cell graft donor, taken from the stem cell graft. These receptors came from a human donor who donated a stem cell graft to a child with acute lymphoblastic leukemia. The CDR3 runs from the conserved cysteine through the conserved F or W. The D gene is left open where the match is weak. For some rows the clone size is stated as once, few or many, or as a class when expanded; others skip it.

size	V	J	D	CDR3	DNA
-	TRBV27	TRBJ2-3	TRBD2	CASRKIGLADSRADTQYF	TGTGCCAGCAGAAAAATTGGGCTAGCGGATTCCAGGGCGGATACGCAGTATTTT
-	TRBV18	TRBJ1-1	-	CASSSQPDNTEAFF	TGTGCCAGCTCATCGCAGCCTGACAACACTGAAGCTTTCTTT
many	TRBV10-3	TRBJ1-5	-	CAIRQDNQPQHF	TGTGCCATCAGACAGGATAATCAGCCCCAGCATTTT
many	TRBV12-3/TRBV12-4	TRBJ1-2	-	CASSPRSYNYGYTF	TGTGCCAGCAGCCCCAGAAGCTATAACTATGGCTACACCTTC
many	TRBV5-1	TRBJ2-1	-	CASSLQAGSNEQFF	TGCGCCAGCAGCTTACAAGCGGGCTCAAATGAGCAGTTCTTC
few	TRBV29-1	TRBJ1-1	-	CSVEPGALGDTEAFF	TGCAGCGTTGAACCGGGGGCTCTGGGTGACACTGAAGCTTTCTTT
many	TRBV3-1	TRBJ2-2	TRBD2	CASSLGAGEDTGELFF	TGTGCCAGCAGCCTAGGAGCGGGAGAGGACACCGGGGAGCTGTTTTTT
many	TRBV20-1	TRBJ2-3	-	CSVHAVATDTQYF	TGCAGTGTTCATGCTGTAGCTACAGATACGCAGTATTTT
-	TRBV12-3/TRBV12-4	TRBJ2-1	TRBD2	CASSLYGRGRVSNEQFF	TGTGCCAGCAGTTTATACGGGCGAGGGAGGGTAAGCAATGAGCAGTTCTTC
-	TRBV2	TRBJ2-2	TRBD2	CASKASGSRSGELFF	TGTGCCAGCAAGGCTAGCGGGAGTCGATCGGGGGAGCTGTTTTTT
many	TRBV7-2	TRBJ1-4	-	CASSRDTRTGELFF	TGTGCCAGCAGCCGGGACACCCGAACCGGGGAACTGTTTTTT
many	TRBV13	TRBJ2-7	-	CASSLKLADYEQYF	TGTGCCAGCAGCTTAAAGTTGGCGGACTACGAGCAGTACTTC
-	TRBV5-5	TRBJ2-3	-	CASSLPPAVTQYF	TGTGCCAGCAGCTTGCCGCCCGCCGTGACGCAGTATTTT
few	TRBV5-4	TRBJ2-1	TRBD2	CASSLGRLAGGSRSYNEQFF	TGTGCCAGCAGCTTGGGGAGACTAGCGGGAGGGTCCCGCTCCTACAATGAGCAGTTCTTC
many	TRBV7-6	TRBJ2-2	-	CASSYRETRSPTGELFF	TGTGCCAGCAGTTATAGAGAGACTAGATCACCGACCGGGGAGCTGTTTTTT
many	TRBV7-9	TRBJ2-7	TRBD2	CASSLVTSGTYEQYF	TGTGCCAGCAGCTTAGTGACTAGCGGAACCTACGAGCAGTACTTC
-	TRBV5-4	TRBJ1-3	TRBD1	CASRQGSGNTIYF	TGTGCCAGTAGACAGGGCTCTGGAAACACCATATATTTT
few	TRBV12-3/TRBV12-4	TRBJ2-7	TRBD2	CASSHLGLAYEQYF	TGTGCCAGCAGCCACCTCGGACTAGCCTACGAGCAGTACTTC
-	TRBV18	TRBJ2-1	-	CASSPGQWGSYNEQFF	TGTGCCAGCTCACCTGGACAGTGGGGCTCCTACAATGAGCAGTTCTTC
many	TRBV18	TRBJ2-1	TRBD2	CASSRPGLEHNEQFF	TGTGCCAGCTCACGGCCGGGACTAGAGCACAATGAGCAGTTCTTC
-	TRBV20-1	TRBJ2-1	TRBD1	CSAPRQGDEQFF	TGCAGTGCCCCAAGACAGGGGGATGAGCAGTTCTTC
many	TRBV5-1	TRBJ1-2	-	CASSLVGERGYTF	TGCGCCAGCAGCTTGGTAGGGGAGCGTGGCTACACCTTC
-	TRBV10-3	TRBJ1-5	TRBD1	CAIRGTGVGQPQHF	TGTGCCATCAGAGGGACAGGGGTCGGGCAGCCCCAGCATTTT
many	TRBV29-1	TRBJ2-3	-	CSVISSTDTQYF	TGCAGCGTTATATCTAGCACAGATACGCAGTATTTT
many	TRBV6-5	TRBJ1-5	TRBD1	CASSYGTGANQPQHF	TGTGCCAGCAGTTACGGGACAGGGGCAAATCAGCCCCAGCATTTT
many	TRBV7-8	TRBJ1-2	TRBD1	CASSRDRGTYGYTF	TGTGCCAGCAGCCGCGACAGGGGTACCTATGGCTACACCTTC
-	TRBV18	TRBJ1-1	-	CASSPGSGTEAFF	TGTGCCAGCTCACCCGGGAGTGGGACTGAAGCTTTCTTT